The rows below give T cell receptor beta chains drawn from one sample of a study of blood T cells in healthy people across ages. Each CDR3 protein gets one entry after TCRdb re-called the 5' RACE reads with MiXCR. In the table there are some 710,000 distinct CDR3 sequences, about a fifth of which are singletons. Material for sequencing was blood. All receptors derive from a man between 65 and 79 years old in good health. Each CDR3 is given with its conserved first and last residue. D genes are given only for firm matches. Rows may omit the clone size; those that give it use once, few, many or a size class.

V gene,clone size,CDR3 length,J gene,D gene,CDR3 protein,CDR3 DNA
TRBV10-3,-,16,TRBJ2-5,-,CAISEARWGQRETQYF,TGTGCCATCAGTGAGGCCCGGTGGGGCCAGAGGGAGACCCAGTACTTC
TRBV28,few,14,TRBJ2-2,-,CASSLTGAFGELFF,TGTGCCAGCAGTTTAACGGGGGCATTTGGGGAGCTGTTTTTT
TRBV18,many,15,TRBJ2-5,TRBD2,CASSPSSGTQETQYF,TGTGCCAGCTCGCCCTCTAGCGGTACACAAGAGACCCAGTACTTC
TRBV29-1,-,13,TRBJ1-2,TRBD1,CSVEGQEFTGYTF,TGCAGCGTGGAGGGACAGGAGTTTACTGGCTACACCTTC
TRBV14,-,11,TRBJ1-4,-,CASSQGVKLFF,TGTGCCAGCAGCCAAGGGGTAAAACTGTTTTTT
TRBV29-1,many,16,TRBJ2-1,-,CSVEGPRLGTYNEQFF,TGCAGCGTTGAAGGTCCGCGCCTAGGTACCTACAATGAGCAGTTCTTC
TRBV3-1,-,16,TRBJ2-1,TRBD2,CASSQGEGLAGFQQFF,TGTGCCAGCAGCCAAGGGGAGGGACTAGCGGGATTTCAGCAGTTCTTC
TRBV12-3/TRBV12-4,-,14,TRBJ2-5,TRBD2,CASSFIQGPSGPIF,TGTGCCAGCAGTTTTATCCAGGGTCCTAGCGGTCCGATCTTC
TRBV7-2,few,15,TRBJ1-2,-,CASSLGLGRVVGYTF,TGTGCCAGCAGCTTAGGTCTCGGCAGGGTGGTTGGCTACACCTTC
TRBV6-4,-,14,TRBJ2-1,TRBD2,CASNLAGGDNEQFF,TGTGCCAGCAACCTAGCGGGGGGTGACAATGAGCAGTTCTTC
TRBV6-6,-,16,TRBJ1-3,-,CASTLDRPVYGNTIYF,TGTGCCAGCACCTTGGACCGACCTGTTTATGGAAACACCATATATTTT